The 27 T cell receptor beta chains listed next were all sequenced from one sample in a study of metastatic and nonmetastatic thyroid tumors. No patient received treatment before thyroid surgery. TCRdb re-clonotyped the PCR reads through MiXCR. The data show roughly 40,000 clones, roughly a sixth seen once. Sequenced material: tumor tissue. Every receptor here comes from a female donor with papillary thyroid cancer or a benign thyroid nodule (not recorded which). Some clones in this sample may be carry-over from other donors' samples.

V is TRBV20-1 and J is TRBJ2-3; the match to TRBD2 covers 12 bases. This CDR3 has 17 amino acids. The V segment lost 5 bases and the J segment 4 bases; nucleotides outside the gene matches: 13. CDR1 is DFQATT and CDR2 is SNEGSKA in the germline V gene (reference sequence). The CDR3 DNA follows: TGCAGTGCTCTCCGAACCCGGACTAGCGGGAACGCAGATACGCAGTATTTT. Its protein product is CSALRTRTSGNADTQYF.

This clone has only a few counts. The gene calls are TRBV6-6 and TRBJ1-1, with a possible D match to TRBD1 (5 bases). V shed 2 bases and J shed 4 bases, with 14 bases lying between them. The CDR3 has 15 residues. CDR1 is MNHNY, CDR2 SVGAGI, per germline (reference sequence). CDR3 nucleotides: TGTGCCAGCAGTTACGGGGTTCGTAGGGGCACTGAAGCTTTCTTT. Translated: CASSYGVRRGTEAFF.

This clone was seen a few times. This rearrangement joins TRBV2 to TRBJ2-3; 8 bases are shared with TRBD2. In germline, CDR1 is SNHLY, CDR2 FYNNEI. CDR3 length: 14 residues. Unmatched junction bases numbered 4, after V lost 4 bases and J lost 4 bases. The CDR3, as DNA: TGTGCCAGCAGTGGGAGGCGGGGGGCAGATACGCAGTATTTT. Its protein is CASSGRRGADTQYF.

As to this clone: At one end the junction does not follow the germline gene, possibly because of a read error. CDR3 coding DNA: TGTGCCACCGGGAGCGTGAACACCTGGGAGCTGTTTTTT. This gives the protein CATGSVNTWELFF. The chain uses TRBV24-1 and TRBJ2-2, with D possibly being TRBD2 (5 bases). The germline gives CDR1 KGHDR, CDR2 SFDVKD. The CDR3 runs to 13 residues.

The chain has TRBV15 and TRBJ2-1, with 10 bases aligning to TRBD2. This CDR3 has 18 residues. Losses at the gene ends were 1 base for V and 4 bases for J; bases not matched to a gene: 10. CDR1 and CDR2 (germline): LNHNV, YYDKDF (reference sequence). In DNA, the CDR3 is TGTGCCACCAGCAGAGGTAGACACGCTAGCGGGAGTTACAATGAGCAGTTCTTC. Its translation: CATSRGRHASGSYNEQFF. Full variable domain (missing parts from reference TRBV15 and TRBJ2-1): DAMVIQNPRYQVTQFGKPVTLSCSQTLNHNVMYWYQQKSSQAPKLLFHYYDKDFNNEADTPDNFQSRRPNTSFCFLDIRSPGLGDTAMYLCATSRGRHASGSYNEQFFGPGTRLTVL.

A few counts support this clone. A much larger clone sits a single nucleotide away, making a read error possible. J is TRBJ2-5 and V is TRBV19; D is uncertain. The CDR3 consists of 13 residues. Per germline, CDR1 LNHDA and CDR2 SQIVND (reference sequence). V was clipped by 3 bases and J by 2 bases, with 7 bases between them. CDR3 in DNA: TGTGCCAGTAGTATGAGTATACAAGAGACCCAGTACTTC. Translation: CASSMSIQETQYF.

This clone was counted ten times or more. The chain joins TRBV20-1 to TRBJ2-3; TRBD2 matches 9 bases. Germline trimming cut 2 bases from V and 0 bases from J; bases unmatched to any gene: 3. From germline, CDR1 is DFQATT and CDR2 SNEGSKA (reference sequence). The CDR3 runs to 15 residues. The CDR3 protein is CSARRLAGSTDTQYF. DNA for the CDR3: TGCAGTGCTAGAAGGCTAGCGGGAAGCACAGATACGCAGTATTTT.

This clone showed up many times. The genes are TRBV6-2 or TRBV6-3 and TRBJ2-3, with a tentative D call TRBD2 (6 bases). Germline V CDR1 and CDR2: MNHEY, SVGEGT. V shed 6 bases and J shed 2 bases, with 15 bases lying between them. The CDR3 spans 15 residues. The DNA for the CDR3 is TGTGCCAGCAGCCCCCCTCGCGGGATCACAGATACGCAGTATTTT. Protein: CASSPPRGITDTQYF.

This clone appeared many times. The chain links TRBV20-1 to TRBJ1-5, with a tentative D call TRBD1 (5 bases). Germline CDR1 DFQATT, CDR2 SNEGSKA (reference sequence). The CDR3 is made up of 14 amino acids. V dropped 6 bases and J dropped 2 bases, with 14 bases sitting between them. This CDR3 is CSAQAAGRNQPQHF. In DNA form, the CDR3 reads TGCAGTGCCCAAGCGGCAGGGCGCAATCAGCCCCAGCATTTT.

In its sample, this clone was seen many times. V usage is TRBV5-6 and J usage is TRBJ1-1; no reliable D call. The CDR3 spans 13 residues. The germline gives CDR1 SGHDT, CDR2 YYEEEE. Trimming cost V 4 bases and J 5 bases, with 12 bases left between them. CDR3 sequence reads: CASSHRVRTEAFF. CDR3 nucleotide sequence: TGTGCCAGCAGCCACAGAGTTCGAACTGAAGCTTTCTTT.

Ten or more counts support this clone. The CDR3 nucleotides are TGTGCCAGCAGCCAAGAGGGGAATTCGCGGGAGTACGGCAATGAGCAGTTCTTC. Translation gives CASSQEGNSREYGNEQFF. The rearrangement joins TRBV3-1 to TRBJ2-1; 7 bases are a match to TRBD2. The V and J ends lost 0 bases and 6 bases, in that order; junction bases with no gene match: 14. CDR3 length equals 18 residues. The germline V gene encodes CDR1 LGHDT and CDR2 YNNKEL (reference sequence).

This clone was counted many times. The chain uses TRBV6-1 and TRBJ1-4; the D is unclear. Germline CDR1 and CDR2: MNHNS and SASEGT. This CDR3 has 13 amino acids. V lost 7 bases and J 4 bases, leaving 10 bases between the germline ends. DNA of the CDR3: TGTGCCAGCATTGACCCGAATAATGAAAAACTGTTTTTT. It specifies CASIDPNNEKLFF.

The genes are TRBV7-3 and TRBJ1-5; TRBD1 might be the D (5 bases). Trimming took off 3 bases at V and 4 bases at J, with 28 bases between the two ends. Germline V CDR1 and CDR2: SGHTA, FQGTGA. CDR3 length: 20 amino acids. The CDR3 DNA reads TGTGCCAGCAGCTTCACTAGCGGGAACACCGGGACCGTTCGAAATCAGCCCCAGCATTTT. It is translated as CASSFTSGNTGTVRNQPQHF. The whole variable domain, filled in from reference TRBV7-3 and TRBJ1-5, reads GAGVSQTPSNKVTEKGKYVELRCDPISGHTALYWYRQSLGQGPEFLIYFQGTGAADDSGLPNDRFFAVRPEGSVSTLKIQRTERGDSAVYLCASSFTSGNTGTVRNQPQHFGDGTRLSIL.

This clone has just a few counts. V is TRBV6-1 and J is TRBJ2-7; D ambiguous. The CDR3 covers 13 residues. CDR1 is MNHNS, CDR2 SASEGT, per germline. V lost 6 bases, J lost 4 bases, and 13 bases lay in between. The CDR3 loop reads CASRKGISYEQYF. In DNA form, the CDR3 reads TGTGCCAGCAGGAAAGGCATCTCGTACGAGCAGTACTTC.

The rearrangement links TRBV5-6 to TRBJ1-1; D is ambiguous. CDR3 length: 17 residues. CDR1 is SGHDT, CDR2 YYEEEE, per germline. Trimming removed 3 bases from V and 2 bases from J, with 20 bases in between. CDR3 loop: CASSWGVQWAGNTEAFF. The CDR3 region has the DNA TGTGCCAGCAGCTGGGGAGTGCAGTGGGCAGGTAACACTGAAGCTTTCTTT. Filled out from reference TRBV5-6 and TRBJ1-1, the complete variable domain reads DAGVTQSPTHLIKTRGQQVTLRCSPKSGHDTVSWYQQALGQGPQFIFQYYEEEERQRGNFPDRFSGHQFPNYSSELNVNALLLGDSALYLCASSWGVQWAGNTEAFFGQGTRLTVV.

This clone showed up many times. Other DNA variants within this sample encode the same CDR3. The rearrangement joins TRBV6-1 to TRBJ2-7, with D perhaps matching TRBD2 (7 bases). Germline V gene sequence: CDR1 MNHNS, CDR2 SASEGT. The CDR3 has 16 residues. V dropped 3 bases and J dropped 3 bases, with 18 bases sitting between them. In DNA, the CDR3 is TGTGCCAGCAGTGAGTTTGGGGGGGGGCCCCACTACGAGCAGTACTTC. It is translated as CASSEFGGGPHYEQYF.

This clone has at least ten counts. Other DNA sequences in the same sample also yield this CDR3. The J gene is TRBJ2-1, the V gene TRBV7-6; the match to TRBD2 covers 8 bases. The germline V gene has CDR1 SGHVS and CDR2 FNYEAQ. The CDR3 is made up of 18 amino acids. Germline trimming cut 5 bases from V and 0 bases from J; bases unmatched to any gene: 12. In DNA form, the CDR3 reads TGTGCCAGCAGCCCCAAGGCAGCGGGAGTTCTCTCCTACAATGAGCAGTTCTTC. It translates to CASSPKAAGVLSYNEQFF.

Many counts were recorded for this clone. The J gene is TRBJ2-5, the V gene TRBV7-3, with D unclear. This CDR3 region has 14 residues. V gave up 2 bases and J gave up 4 bases, with 11 bases separating them. CDR1 and CDR2 (germline): SGHTA, FQGTGA. CDR3 sequence (DNA): TGTGCCAGCAGCTTAGCAGGCCCTGGAGAGACCCAGTACTTC. This translates into CASSLAGPGETQYF.

The chain links TRBV6-4 to TRBJ2-7; the D gene is possibly TRBD2 (6 bases). Trimming pared 5 bases from V and 5 bases from J, leaving 13 bases between. Germline CDR1 MRHNA, CDR2 SNTAGT. The length of the CDR3 is 13 residues. The CDR3 spells CASSYVGEDEQYF. Written as DNA, the CDR3 is TGTGCCAGCAGTTACGTAGGGGAGGACGAGCAGTACTTC.

This clone was observed at least ten times. The J gene is TRBJ1-2, the V gene TRBV2, with 7 bases aligning to TRBD1. After removal of 6 bases from V and 4 bases from J, the junction contained 11 bases not matched to a gene. The CDR3 is 15 amino acids. Germline V gene data show CDR1 as SNHLY and CDR2 as FYNNEI. The CDR3 bases are TGTGCCAGCAGCTCGATAGGGGGCGGCCCCTATGGCTACACCTTC. Amino acids: CASSSIGGGPYGYTF.

This clone was found a few times. This may arise from a read error, as a much more abundant clone is one base away. This chain connects TRBV14 to TRBJ2-5, with D possibly TRBD1 on 6 matching bases. In germline, CDR1 is SGHDN, CDR2 FVKESK. This CDR3 is 15 amino acids long. CDR3 sequence (DNA): TGTGCCAGCATCCAATTTTGGGGGCCACGGGAGACCCAGTACTTC. Amino acids: CASIQFWGPRETQYF.

In regard to this clone: A much more abundant neighbour one base away suggests this may be a read error. The chain recombines TRBV29-1 with TRBJ2-1; D unresolved. CDR1 SQVTM and CDR2 ANQGSEA come from the germline V gene. The CDR3 sequence is 13 residues long. CDR3 in amino acids: CSVASLGYNEKFF. As DNA, the CDR3 is TGCAGCGTTGCCAGCTTAGGGTACAATGAGAAGTTCTTC.

Judged by abundance, this clone is medium-sized (0.01 to 0.1%). The chain has TRBV5-1 and TRBJ1-2, with 7 bases identical to TRBD1. The germline V gene has CDR1 SGHRS and CDR2 YFSETQ. This CDR3 has 14 residues. V lost 3 bases, J lost 3 bases, and 5 bases stayed unmatched. The CDR3 nucleotides read TGCGCCAGCAGCTACGAACAGGGGCACTATGGCTACACCTTC. It encodes CASSYEQGHYGYTF.

At least ten counts were recorded for this clone. V usage is TRBV7-2 and J usage is TRBJ2-7; maybe TRBD2 (6 bases). Trimming left V 4 bases short and J 0 bases short, with 19 bases between. The CDR3 length is 17 residues. Germline CDR1 is SGHTA and CDR2 is FQGNSA. Here the CDR3 DNA reads TGTGCCAGCAGCTCCGCCGGATACGGGAGCAGCTCCTACGAGCAGTACTTC. It translates to CASSSAGYGSSSYEQYF.

This clone was recorded many times. The chain links TRBV19 to TRBJ2-7; possible D gene TRBD1, 5 bases. The V end was cut by 7 bases, the J end by 0 bases, with 10 bases between. This CDR3 spans 13 amino acids. From germline, CDR1 is LNHDA and CDR2 SQIVND (reference sequence). The DNA of the CDR3 is TGTGCCAGTAATCAAGGGGCCTCCTACGAGCAGTACTTC. Its translation: CASNQGASYEQYF.

Comments on this clone: This may arise from a read error, as a much more abundant clone is one base away. This chain links TRBV5-4 with TRBJ1-5; unclear D gene. The germline gives CDR1 SGHNT, CDR2 YYREEE (reference sequence). This CDR3 spans 13 amino acids. The CDR3 sequence is CASILDPQQPQHF. CDR3 DNA sequence: TGTGCCAGCATCTTGGATCCCCAACAGCCCCAGCATTTT.

Turning to this clone: This may stem from a read error, because a much larger clone lies one nucleotide away. The V gene is TRBV12-3 or TRBV12-4, the J gene TRBJ1-4; TRBD1 matches at 7 bases. This CDR3 spans 14 amino acids. With V trimmed by 7 bases and J by 7 bases, 9 bases remained unmatched. The CDR3 sequence is CASKQGSLSEKLFF. In nucleotides, the CDR3 is TGTGCCAGCAAACAGGGGTCATTAAGTGAAAAACTGTTTTTT.